Each of the 26 T cell receptor beta chains below was sequenced from the same sample in a study of shared clonotypes between healthy human individuals. Here immunoSEQ multiplex PCR was the method, and the copy in TCRdb shows in-frame clones only, minus some. This sample yields about 1 million clones, of which about 76% are seen a single time; 1.4% to 1.5% belongs to the top ten. Sequencing was performed on memory CD4+ T cells sorted from blood. Subset in this sample: CD45RA-negative fraction. The receptors were sampled from a man between 18 and 29 years old in good health.

V and J are TRBV6-6 and TRBJ2-3, with 14 bases lining up with TRBD2. The V gene's germline CDR1 is MNHNY and CDR2 SVGAGI (reference sequence). The CDR3 has 16 residues. V was pared by 6 bases and J by 4 bases, with 6 bases of the junction left unmatched. In nucleotides, the CDR3 is TGTGCCAGCAGAAGACTAGCGGGAGGGGTTCCAGATACGCAGTATTTT. This encodes CASRRLAGGVPDTQYF.

The chain joins TRBV19 to TRBJ1-5; D is uncertain. With 6 bases removed from V and 3 bases from J, the gap between germline ends came to 18 bases. Per the germline V gene, CDR1 is LNHDA and CDR2 is SQIVND (reference sequence). The CDR3 loop spans 16 amino acids. CDR3 DNA sequence: TGTGCCAGTAGACTCAACATTTGGGGAGTCAATCAGCCCCAGCATTTT. Amino acid sequence: CASRLNIWGVNQPQHF. Full variable domain (outside the CDR3, taken from reference TRBV19 and TRBJ1-5): DGGITQSPKYLFRKEGQNVTLSCEQNLNHDAMYWYRQDPGQGLRLIYYSQIVNDFQKGDIAEGYSVSREKKESFPLTVTSAQKNPTAFYLCASRLNIWGVNQPQHFGDGTRLSIL.

This clone was detected only a few times. J is TRBJ1-1 and V is TRBV5-1, with 8 positions matching TRBD1. Germline trimming cut 7 bases from V and 4 bases from J; bases unmatched to any gene: 6. The CDR3 has 13 amino acids. Germline CDR1 SGHRS, CDR2 YFSETQ. The DNA of the CDR3 is TGCGCCAGCCGAATTACAGGGGGCACTGAAGCTTTCTTT. Amino acids: CASRITGGTEAFF.

The rearrangement links TRBV11-2 to TRBJ2-7, with D unclear. V lost 0 bases and J 2 bases, leaving 8 bases between the germline ends. The CDR3 extends over 14 amino acids. CDR1 and CDR2 (germline): SGHAT, FQNNGV. CDR3 region: CASSLDRATYEQYF. As DNA, the CDR3 is TGTGCCAGCAGCTTAGATCGGGCAACCTACGAGCAGTACTTC.

The V gene is TRBV5-1, the J gene TRBJ2-2, with 10 bases identical to TRBD2. The CDR3 loop spans 16 amino acids. Trimming removed 6 bases from V and 0 bases from J; junction bases left unmatched: 5. The germline CDR1 and CDR2 sequences are SGHRS and YFSETQ. CDR3 sequence (DNA): TGCGCCAGCAATAGCGGGGGGACCGCGAACACCGGGGAGCTGTTTTTT. Translation: CASNSGGTANTGELFF.

V and J are TRBV30 and TRBJ2-5; 10 positions agree with TRBD2. This CDR3 has 15 amino acids. V lost 1 base, J lost 2 bases, and 4 bases stayed unmatched. CDR1 and CDR2 from the germline V gene are GTSNPN and SVGIG (reference sequence). CDR3 protein: CAWSGPSGGQETQYF. The DNA of the CDR3 is TGTGCCTGGAGTGGCCCTAGCGGGGGACAAGAGACCCAGTACTTC.

V is TRBV27 and J is TRBJ1-1; D perhaps matches TRBD1 (5 bases). Trimming removed 3 bases from V and 6 bases from J, with 14 bases in between. CDR1 and CDR2 (germline): MNHEY, SMNVEV (reference sequence). The CDR3 totals 14 residues. CDR3 sequence (DNA): TGTGCCAGCAGTTTCAATCCCAGGGCCGCTGAAGCTTTCTTT. Residues: CASSFNPRAAEAFF.

Here the CDR3 DNA reads TGTGCCAGCAGTCCAGAGTCCGGGGAATATGGCTACACCTTC. Translating gives CASSPESGEYGYTF. The chain uses TRBV11-3 and TRBJ1-2; no clear D. Trimming removed 6 bases from V and 5 bases from J, with 16 bases in between. The CDR3 loop spans 14 amino acids. Germline CDR1 reads SGHNT; CDR2 reads YENEEA.

This clone has just a few counts. The chain combines TRBV18 with TRBJ1-1, with 9 bases identical to TRBD1. Germline CDR1 KGHSH, CDR2 LQKENI. The junction had 3 bases not matched to a gene; V was cut back by 2 bases and J by 5 bases. This CDR3 comprises 14 residues. In DNA, the CDR3 is TGTGCCAGCTCACCAGGGACAGGGCAGACTGAAGCTTTCTTT. Encoded protein: CASSPGTGQTEAFF.

V usage is TRBV28 and J usage is TRBJ2-1, with TRBD2 identical over 7 bases. V was pared by 5 bases and J by 6 bases, with 7 bases of the junction left unmatched. Germline lookup yields CDR1 MDHEN and CDR2 SYDVKM. The CDR3 is 14 residues long. CDR3 sequence (DNA): TGTGCCAGCAGTCAAACGGGACTACTCAATGAGCAGTTCTTC. This sequence encodes CASSQTGLLNEQFF.

The chain links TRBV18 to TRBJ2-3, with 8 bases that match TRBD1. Germline V lookup: CDR1 KGHSH, CDR2 LQKENI. J gave up 7 bases and V 10 bases, and 7 bases lay outside the gene matches. This CDR3 is built from 12 residues. The CDR3 protein is CATAGGTNTQYF. CDR3 in DNA: TGTGCCACCGCAGGGGGCACGAATACGCAGTATTTT.

This clone has a handful of counts. The CDR3 loop reads CAISVQGNEQYF. CDR3 sequence (DNA): TGTGCCATCAGTGTTCAGGGAAACGAGCAGTACTTC. This chain joins TRBV10-3 and TRBJ2-7, with D possibly being TRBD1 (5 bases). This CDR3 comprises 12 residues. The germline V and J ends were trimmed by 4 bases and 5 bases, with 9 bases remaining between them. Germline loops: CDR1 ENHRY, CDR2 SYGVKD.

The genes are TRBV28 and TRBJ1-1; TRBD1 might be the D (5 bases). The CDR3 sequence is 14 residues long. V lost 8 bases and J lost 0, with 13 bases in between. In germline, CDR1 is MDHEN, CDR2 SYDVKM. The CDR3 sequence: CASHSPGMNTEAFF. DNA for the CDR3: TGTGCCAGCCACTCCCCAGGGATGAACACTGAAGCTTTCTTT.

V and J are TRBV4-2 and TRBJ1-1; D gene uncertain. The CDR3 totals 13 residues. V was cut by 1 base and J by 5 bases, with 8 bases left in between. Germline V gene lookup returns CDR1 LGHNA and CDR2 YNFKEQ. Written as DNA, the CDR3 is TGTGCCAGCAGCCAAGGGAGTATTACTGAAGCTTTCTTT. This translates into CASSQGSITEAFF.

This rearrangement joins TRBV18 to TRBJ1-5; D is ambiguous. V was trimmed by 4 bases and J by 4 bases, leaving 11 bases between them. The germline CDR1 and CDR2 sequences are KGHSH and LQKENI. CDR3 length: 14 amino acids. This chain's CDR3 is CASSHSDLNQPQHF. CDR3 in DNA: TGTGCCAGCTCACACAGCGACCTTAATCAGCCCCAGCATTTT. Based on the CDR3 plus reference TRBV18 and TRBJ1-5, the full variable domain is NAGVMQNPRHLVRRRGQEARLRCSPMKGHSHVYWYRQLPEEGLKFMVYLQKENIIDESGMPKERFSAEFPKEGPSILRIQQVVRGDSAAYFCASSHSDLNQPQHFGDGTRLSIL.

CDR3 sequence reads: CASSFSAPNQPQHF. Here the CDR3 DNA reads TGTGCCAGCAGCTTTTCGGCTCCAAATCAGCCCCAGCATTTT. The chain joins TRBV5-5 to TRBJ1-5; D uncertain. V was clipped by 2 bases and J by 4 bases, with 10 bases between them. Germline assignment: CDR1 SGHKS and CDR2 YYEKEE (reference sequence). The CDR3 sequence is 14 residues long.

V is TRBV10-2 and J is TRBJ1-2, with 7 positions matching TRBD1. V lost 2 bases, J lost 4 bases, and 1 base stayed unmatched. This CDR3 spans 13 amino acids. The germline CDR1 and CDR2 sequences are WSHSY and SAAADI. In DNA form, the CDR3 reads TGCGCCAGCAGTGAGGGACAGGTCTATGGCTACACCTTC. Translating it yields CASSEGQVYGYTF.

The V gene is TRBV29-1, the J gene TRBJ2-3; 8 nucleotides align to TRBD2. V dropped 6 bases and J dropped 0; count of bases not matched to a gene: 11. CDR3 length: 16 residues. Germline loops: CDR1 SQVTM, CDR2 ANQGSEA. The CDR3 region has the DNA TGCAGCGTAGATCTAGCGGGCAGCTCTAGCACAGATACGCAGTATTTT. It codes for CSVDLAGSSSTDTQYF.

This sequence joins TRBV6-6 and TRBJ1-2; TRBD1 aligns across 10 bases. CDR1 and CDR2 from the germline V gene are MNHNY and SVGAGI (reference sequence). The J segment lost 2 bases and the V segment lost 8 bases, leaving 5 bases of the junction unmatched. There are 14 residues in the CDR3. The CDR3 nucleotides read TGTGCCAGCCTGAAGGGACAGGGGAACTATGGCTACACCTTC. Its translation: CASLKGQGNYGYTF.

J is TRBJ1-3 and V is TRBV7-9, with a tentative D call TRBD1 (6 bases). The CDR3 length is 17 residues. V was trimmed by 3 bases and J by 0 bases, leaving 15 bases between them. CDR1 is SEHNR and CDR2 is FQNEAQ in the germline V gene (reference sequence). CDR3 sequence reads: CASSLLLGGSSGNTIYF. The DNA for the CDR3 is TGTGCCAGCAGCTTGTTGTTAGGGGGGAGCTCTGGAAACACCATATATTTT.

This clone has a single count. This chain connects TRBV5-4 to TRBJ1-2; D is undetermined. Germline V CDR1 and CDR2: SGHNT, YYREEE (reference sequence). Trimming pared 4 bases from V and 0 bases from J, leaving 13 bases between. The CDR3 has 15 amino acids. The CDR3 sequence is CASSPPAVANYGYTF. The CDR3 DNA reads as TGTGCCAGCAGCCCCCCGGCAGTCGCTAACTATGGCTACACCTTC.

The chain links TRBV5-6 to TRBJ2-3; 10 bases match TRBD2. The CDR3 contains 15 residues. Germline loops: CDR1 SGHDT, CDR2 YYEEEE. The V and J ends lost 4 bases and 4 bases, in that order; junction bases with no gene match: 6. The CDR3 bases are TGTGCCAGCAGCAAAACTAGCGGGAAGGCAGATACGCAGTATTTT. Its translation: CASSKTSGKADTQYF. Supplemented by reference TRBV5-6 and TRBJ2-3, the full variable domain reads DAGVTQSPTHLIKTRGQQVTLRCSPKSGHDTVSWYQQALGQGPQFIFQYYEEEERQRGNFPDRFSGHQFPNYSSELNVNALLLGDSALYLCASSKTSGKADTQYFGPGTRLTVL.

This clone was found once. The chain recombines TRBV14 with TRBJ2-3, with D maybe TRBD2 (6 bases). This CDR3 region has 13 residues. Germline loops: CDR1 SGHDN, CDR2 FVKESK. V gave up 1 base and J gave up 14 bases, with 16 bases separating them. CDR3 in amino acids: CASSQAGAGRLYF. CDR3 coding DNA: TGTGCCAGCAGCCAAGCTGGCGCGGGAAGGTTGTATTTT. Variable domain in full (rest from reference TRBV14 and TRBJ2-3): EAGVTQFPSHSVIEKGQTVTLRCDPISGHDNLYWYRRVMGKEIKFLLHFVKESKQDESGMPNNRFLAERTGGTYSTLKVQPAELEDSGVYFCASSQAGAGRLYFGPGTRLTVL.

The rearrangement uses TRBV5-1 and TRBJ2-5; D is perhaps TRBD1 or TRBD2 (7 bases each). Germline assignment: CDR1 SGHRS and CDR2 YFSETQ. V lost 4 bases and J lost 7, with 11 bases in between. The CDR3 has 12 amino acids. The CDR3 region is CASSTGEGTQYF. DNA for the CDR3: TGCGCCAGCAGCACAGGGGAGGGGACCCAGTACTTC.

This clone was picked up a small number of times. V is TRBV30 and J is TRBJ1-2, with a possible D match to TRBD1 (5 bases). V was trimmed by 8 bases and J by 0 bases, leaving 10 bases between them. CDR3 length: 12 amino acids. From germline, CDR1 is GTSNPN and CDR2 SVGIG (reference sequence). The CDR3 DNA is TGTGCCGTGGACACCACTAACTATGGCTACACCTTC. Translation: CAVDTTNYGYTF.

This chain links TRBV11-2 with TRBJ2-7, with 7 bases fitting TRBD1. Germline CDR1 SGHAT, CDR2 FQNNGV. The V gene end was trimmed by 4 bases and the J gene end by 1 base; junction bases not matched to a gene: 10. The CDR3 is made up of 16 amino acids. The CDR3 region is CASSSPDRRKSYEQYF. CDR3 in DNA: TGTGCCAGCAGCTCCCCGGACAGGAGAAAATCCTACGAGCAGTACTTC. Full variable domain (outside the CDR3, taken from reference TRBV11-2 and TRBJ2-7): EAGVAQSPRYKIIEKRQSVAFWCNPISGHATLYWYQQILGQGPKLLIQFQNNGVVDDSQLPKDRFSAERLKGVDSTLKIQPAKLEDSAVYLCASSSPDRRKSYEQYFGPGTRLTVT.